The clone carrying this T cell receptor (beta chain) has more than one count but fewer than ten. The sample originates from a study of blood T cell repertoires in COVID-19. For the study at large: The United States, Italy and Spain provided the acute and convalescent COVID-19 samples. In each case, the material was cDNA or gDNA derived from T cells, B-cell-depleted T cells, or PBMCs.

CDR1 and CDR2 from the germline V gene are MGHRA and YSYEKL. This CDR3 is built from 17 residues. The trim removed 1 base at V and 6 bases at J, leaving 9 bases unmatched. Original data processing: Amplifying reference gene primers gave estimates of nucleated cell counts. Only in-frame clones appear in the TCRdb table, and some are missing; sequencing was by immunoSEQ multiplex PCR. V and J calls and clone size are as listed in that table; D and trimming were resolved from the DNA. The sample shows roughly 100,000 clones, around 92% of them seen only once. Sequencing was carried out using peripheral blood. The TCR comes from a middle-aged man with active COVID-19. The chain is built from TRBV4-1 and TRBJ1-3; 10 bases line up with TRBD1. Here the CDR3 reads CASSQGVIGQGVNTIYF. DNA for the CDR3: TGCGCCAGCAGCCAAGGTGTAATCGGACAGGGGGTAAACACCATATATTTT.